This TCR beta chain was obtained from a study of blood T cell repertoires in COVID-19. Looking at the study overall: The origin of the acute and convalescent COVID-19 samples was the United States, Italy and Spain. Sample material is recorded as cDNA or gDNA derived from T cells, B-cell-depleted T cells, or PBMCs.

Clones were read by immunoSEQ multiplex PCR, and TCRdb kept only the in-frame ones, dropping some. The sample has 150,000 to 200,000 clones, approximately 80% seen once. V lost 5 bases and J lost 5, with 11 bases in between. CDR3 length: 13 amino acids. Germline-derived CDR1 and CDR2 are SGHTA and FQGTGA. The chain combines TRBV7-3 with TRBJ2-3; D may be TRBD2 (6 bases). The sequence derives from a human donor in a cohort sampled during active COVID-19. The sequenced sample was peripheral blood. This chain's CDR3 is CASSPISGDTQYF. The CDR3 DNA follows: TGTGCCAGCAGCCCCATTAGCGGAGATACGCAGTATTTT.